A selection of T cell receptor beta chains follows, all from one sample in a study of monozygotic twins with inflammatory bowel disease. TCRdb reanalyzed the 5' RACE reads, giving one entry per CDR3 protein sequence and no DNA. This sample contains approximately 390,000 distinct CDR3 sequences. Sequenced sample: blood. The source is a human donor with ulcerative colitis or Crohn's disease, or a healthy co-twin of an affected twin (not recorded which). Each CDR3 is given with its conserved first and last residue.

j_call v_call cdr3_aa
TRBJ2-7 TRBV7-2 CASSLRGYEQYF
TRBJ2-5 TRBV5-1 CASSLEEGKGTQYF
TRBJ1-1 TRBV12-3/TRBV12-4 CASSSPATGRGPEAFF
TRBJ1-2 TRBV10-3 CAISEFGGVGYGYTF
TRBJ1-2 TRBV19 CASTRDYGYTF
TRBJ1-2 TRBV7-2 CASSYQQGSYGYTF
TRBJ2-2 TRBV7-3 CASTVRAITGELFF
TRBJ2-3 TRBV20-1 CSARDPAGTDTQYF
TRBJ1-1 TRBV7-9 CASSPTGETEAFF
TRBJ2-1 TRBV30 CAWSGQNEQFF
TRBJ1-1 TRBV11-1 CASSSRTATGPMNTEAFF
TRBJ2-2 TRBV4-3 CASSQVWTGAGELFF
TRBJ2-7 TRBV6-1 CATPEKEEYYEQYF
TRBJ2-2 TRBV5-1 CASSLDRANTGELFF
TRBJ1-2 TRBV7-2 CASSLMVANYGYTF
TRBJ1-2 TRBV6-1 CASSDPGTGLYGYTF
TRBJ2-1 TRBV16 CASLPGASGSYNEQFF
TRBJ2-3 TRBV5-1 CASSLGETGGTDTQYF
TRBJ1-2 TRBV24-1 CATSEGVNYGYTF
TRBJ2-5 TRBV2 CASRRSEGSRETQYF
TRBJ2-7 TRBV2 CASSAGTGFWHF
TRBJ1-1 TRBV20-1 CSARRGNMNTEAFF
TRBJ1-1 TRBV5-1 CASSLALGQGRVDFF
TRBJ2-1 TRBV6-4 CASSIDYPSYNEQFF
TRBJ2-1 TRBV7-2 CASSAEPSSYNEQFF
TRBJ2-3 TRBV7-9 CASSSNSGGAGTDTQYF
TRBJ2-7 TRBV7-2 CASSSHDRGRSSEQYF
TRBJ2-7 TRBV30 CAWSVIQGGQYF
TRBJ2-3 TRBV5-1 CASSSGTRSPDTQYF
TRBJ2-1 TRBV24-1 CATSDPKKDEQFF
TRBJ2-3 TRBV5-1 CASSPATRGDTQYF
TRBJ2-2 TRBV15 CATSRVRPGAGELFF
TRBJ1-5 TRBV4-3 CASSQESGGNQPQHF
TRBJ1-1 TRBV5-6 CASSLLPGISGNTEAFF
TRBJ2-5 TRBV18 CASSPVTGGVQETQYF
TRBJ1-2 TRBV5-1 CASSLGDILYGYTF
TRBJ2-1 TRBV6-5 CASSLEGRQFF
TRBJ1-2 TRBV15 CATSRGSFFGTGGYGYTF
TRBJ1-6 TRBV12-3/TRBV12-4 CASRAQGTGSSPLHF
TRBJ2-2 TRBV2 CASSGDPTGELFF
TRBJ2-7 TRBV5-1 CASSLGVTGSNEQYF
TRBJ1-5 TRBV5-6 CASSLGGTNQPQHF
TRBJ1-1 TRBV6-6 CASRAGSFEAFF
TRBJ1-3 TRBV12-3/TRBV12-4 CASSTRVVLSGNTIYF
TRBJ1-2 TRBV18 CASSGSGTYYGYTF
TRBJ1-1 TRBV27 CASRVQGGPNTEAFF
TRBJ2-7 TRBV7-9 CASSSGQVGAYEQYF
TRBJ1-6 TRBV2 CASSVQGVGNSPLHF
TRBJ1-1 TRBV20-1 CSARLSFGTEAFF
TRBJ2-7 TRBV15 CATSRDPGSSGEQYF
TRBJ2-3 TRBV30 CAWSVGDRAEGDTQYF
TRBJ1-5 TRBV30 CAWSVRGIPNQPQHF
TRBJ2-7 TRBV20-1 CSAPLTGGNEQYF
TRBJ1-5 TRBV6-1 CASSDGGSNQPQHF
TRBJ2-2 TRBV6-5 CASSYSKGIGELFF